These 10 T cell receptor beta chains were sequenced from one sample in a study of graft-versus-host responses after intestinal transplantation. The protocol was immunoSEQ multiplex PCR, while the TCRdb copy is restricted to in-frame clones and leaves out a portion. The data show 80,000 or so clones, roughly 90% seen once. The starting material was PBMCs, obtained 98 days after intestinal transplantation. The receptors derive from a human patient who received an intestinal transplant, so some T cells may come from the graft donor.

This clone was observed once. The CDR3 DNA is TGCAGCGTTATGACAGGAACCTACGAGCAGTACTTC. Translation: CSVMTGTYEQYF. The chain employs TRBV29-1 and TRBJ2-7, with D possibly being TRBD1 (6 bases). Germline V gives CDR1 SQVTM, CDR2 ANQGSEA. The CDR3 covers 12 residues. Trimming shortened V by 5 bases and J by 2 bases, and 10 bases separated the two germline ends.

This chain connects TRBV6-1 to TRBJ2-7; D is uncertain. Germline lookup yields CDR1 MNHNS and CDR2 SASEGT. V lost 6 bases to trimming and J lost 9 bases, with 15 bases between them. This CDR3 contains 12 residues. This CDR3 reads CASSGPGGRQYF. The CDR3 DNA reads as TGTGCCAGCAGCGGACCGGGCGGTCGGCAGTACTTC.

Points on this clone: Different DNA sequences within this sample yield the same CDR3. The chain links TRBV19 to TRBJ2-3; TRBD1 agrees at 8 bases. V shed 6 bases and J 3 bases; nucleotides not matched to a gene: 2. This CDR3 contains 13 residues. Germline CDR1 reads LNHDA; CDR2 reads SQIVND (reference sequence). The CDR3 DNA reads TGTGCCAGTAGAACAGGGGGGACAGATACGCAGTATTTT. Amino acids: CASRTGGTDTQYF.

The chain carries TRBV19 and TRBJ1-6, with 7 bases aligning to TRBD1. After removal of 2 bases from V and 9 bases from J, the junction contained 13 bases not matched to a gene. CDR1 and CDR2 (germline): LNHDA, SQIVND (reference sequence). The CDR3 loop spans 17 amino acids. In DNA form, the CDR3 reads TGTGCCAGTAGTATACATCAGGGGACAGAAAAAACTTCACCCCTCCACTTT. Translating it yields CASSIHQGTEKTSPLHF. Full variable domain (rest looked up from reference TRBV19 and TRBJ1-6): DGGITQSPKYLFRKEGQNVTLSCEQNLNHDAMYWYRQDPGQGLRLIYYSQIVNDFQKGDIAEGYSVSREKKESFPLTVTSAQKNPTAFYLCASSIHQGTEKTSPLHFGNGTRLTVT.

The chain has TRBV5-4 and TRBJ2-7; D is possibly TRBD1 (6 bases). The CDR3 consists of 14 residues. V was pared by 6 bases and J by 0 bases, with 13 bases between. Per the germline V gene, CDR1 is SGHNT and CDR2 is YYREEE (reference sequence). The CDR3 protein is CASTTDRGSYEQYF. The CDR3 nucleotides read TGTGCCAGCACCACGGACAGAGGCTCCTACGAGCAGTACTTC.

The chain links TRBV10-2 to TRBJ2-4, with D possibly matching TRBD1 (5 bases). CDR1 is WSHSY and CDR2 is SAAADI in the germline V gene. With 8 bases removed from V and 6 bases from J, the gap between germline ends came to 11 bases. This CDR3 is 12 amino acids long. CDR3 nucleotides: TGCGCCAGCGGGGCAGGCGGAAACATTCAGTACTTC. It specifies CASGAGGNIQYF.

The V gene is TRBV28, the J gene TRBJ2-3, with 8 bases that match TRBD2. V shed 5 bases, J shed 4 bases, and the junction held 5 bases outside the gene matches. Germline values: CDR1 MDHEN, CDR2 SYDVKM. CDR3 length equals 14 residues. The DNA of the CDR3 is TGTGCCAGCAGTACGGGAGGGTTGGCAGATACGCAGTATTTT. Its protein product is CASSTGGLADTQYF.

The sample holds one count of this clone. This chain joins TRBV6-5 and TRBJ1-1; D may be TRBD1 (5 bases). Germline loops: CDR1 MNHEY, CDR2 SVGAGI. Deletions cut 2 bases from V and 5 bases from J, with 12 bases between. This CDR3 comprises 14 residues. The CDR3 spells CASSYGTRATEAFF. CDR3 in DNA: TGTGCCAGCAGTTACGGGACCCGTGCGACTGAAGCTTTCTTT.

This chain connects TRBV7-2 to TRBJ2-7; D may be TRBD2 (5 bases). CDR3 length: 15 residues. Trimming left V 5 bases short and J 4 bases short, with 18 bases between. The germline V gene encodes CDR1 SGHTA and CDR2 FQGNSA. CDR3 bases: TGTGCCAGCAGCCCGGACTTCGCGCGTCATTACGAGCAGTACTTC. This encodes CASSPDFARHYEQYF.

The chain carries TRBV7-9 and TRBJ1-1; D is uncertain. Germline V CDR1 and CDR2: SEHNR, FQNEAQ (reference sequence). V dropped 5 bases and J dropped 4 bases, with 11 bases sitting between them. The CDR3 has 13 amino acids. The CDR3 nucleotides read TGTGCCAGCAGCAACGCCCCGGGCACTGAAGCTTTCTTT. Amino acids: CASSNAPGTEAFF.